The 22 T cell receptor beta chains presented below share a single source sample, sequenced in a study of cytomegalovirus exposure and HLA in healthy donors. PCR employed 60 Vbeta and 13 Jbeta primers. Assay: immunoSEQ multiplex PCR; the TCRdb copy retains only in-frame clones and omits some. The table records about 190,000 clones, roughly 77% of them present only once. Sequencing input: PBMCs. The receptors derive from a young man in good health and CMV-seropositive.

The rearrangement links TRBV6-5 to TRBJ2-1; 8 bases align to TRBD2. The CDR3 length is 16 residues. Germline V gene lookup returns CDR1 MNHEY and CDR2 SVGAGI. The junction had 8 bases not matched to a gene; V was cut back by 0 bases and J by 7 bases. The CDR3 protein is CASSYSASGFGNEQFF. CDR3 coding DNA: TGTGCCAGCAGTTACTCCGCTAGCGGGTTTGGGAATGAGCAGTTCTTC.

The chain couples TRBV7-9 to TRBJ2-3; D is uncertain. The V gene lost 5 bases and the J gene lost 9 bases, with 12 bases spanning the gap. Germline V gene lookup returns CDR1 SEHNR and CDR2 FQNEAQ (reference sequence). The CDR3 spans 12 residues. The CDR3 DNA reads TGTGCCAGCAGCCCCCGAAGCAGGACGCAGTATTTT. Its protein is CASSPRSRTQYF.

The rearrangement joins TRBV11-2 to TRBJ2-1; D gene ambiguous. The CDR3 totals 17 residues. The V end lost 4 bases, the J end lost 0 bases, and 16 bases lay between the germline ends. Germline CDR1 is SGHAT and CDR2 is FQNNGV. The CDR3 reads CASSWRHLRSSYNEQFF. The CDR3 nucleotides are TGTGCCAGCAGCTGGCGGCATCTTCGTTCCTCCTACAATGAGCAGTTCTTC.

The rearrangement joins TRBV18 to TRBJ2-1; the D gene is possibly TRBD1 (6 bases). Germline assignment: CDR1 KGHSH and CDR2 LQKENI. The CDR3 covers 19 residues. V was clipped by 2 bases and J by 10 bases, with 30 bases between them. CDR3 residues: CASSPVWDIARTGYGEQFF. CDR3 bases: TGTGCCAGCTCACCAGTTTGGGACATCGCGAGGACGGGGTATGGGGAGCAGTTCTTC. Full variable domain (rest looked up from reference TRBV18 and TRBJ2-1): NAGVMQNPRHLVRRRGQEARLRCSPMKGHSHVYWYRQLPEEGLKFMVYLQKENIIDESGMPKERFSAEFPKEGPSILRIQQVVRGDSAAYFCASSPVWDIARTGYGEQFFGPGTRLTVL.

The rearrangement links TRBV5-1 to TRBJ2-3, with 7 bases fitting TRBD1. J was trimmed by 0 bases and V by 0 bases; bases with no gene match: 4. The CDR3 length is 16 residues. The germline gives CDR1 SGHRS, CDR2 YFSETQ. CDR3 residues: CASSLVDRTSTDTQYF. Here the CDR3 DNA reads TGCGCCAGCAGCTTGGTGGACAGGACTAGCACAGATACGCAGTATTTT.

J is TRBJ2-5 and V is TRBV5-6; the D is unclear. CDR3 length: 14 amino acids. Trimming stripped 4 bases from V and 1 base from J, with 11 bases between. CDR1 and CDR2 from the germline V gene are SGHDT and YYEEEE. CDR3 DNA sequence: TGTGCCAGCAGCGCTCTAAAAGCCCAAGAGACCCAGTACTTC. Translation gives CASSALKAQETQYF.

This clone turned up a few times. The chain recombines TRBV18 with TRBJ2-7; D possibly corresponds to TRBD2 (6 bases). The CDR3 is 14 amino acids. The germline V gene encodes CDR1 KGHSH and CDR2 LQKENI. With 0 bases removed from V and 6 bases from J, the gap between germline ends came to 12 bases. The CDR3 DNA reads as TGTGCCAGCTCACCACCGAATAAAGCGGGCGAGCAGTACTTC. This gives the protein CASSPPNKAGEQYF.

The chain is built from TRBV4-2 and TRBJ1-2; no clear D gene. This CDR3 spans 13 amino acids. V lost 0 bases, J lost 3 bases, and 5 bases lay in between. Germline V gene lookup returns CDR1 LGHNA and CDR2 YNFKEQ. The CDR3 nucleotides are TGTGCCAGCAGCCAAGAGGCCCACTATGGCTACACCTTC. It yields the protein CASSQEAHYGYTF.

This chain links TRBV19 with TRBJ2-2, with TRBD1 matching 10 bases. J lost 4 bases, V lost 6 bases, and 8 bases had no gene match. From germline, CDR1 is LNHDA and CDR2 SQIVND (reference sequence). The CDR3 is 16 residues long. The CDR3 here is CASRGRDRGFTGELFF. In DNA form, the CDR3 reads TGTGCCAGTAGAGGCCGGGACAGGGGCTTCACCGGGGAGCTGTTTTTT.

This chain links TRBV25-1 with TRBJ2-7; no reliable D call. Germline V gene lookup returns CDR1 MGHDK and CDR2 SYGVNS. V lost 4 bases to trimming and J lost 2 bases, with 12 bases between them. The CDR3 consists of 14 residues. Here the CDR3 reads CASSARHTAYEQYF. CDR3 in DNA: TGTGCCAGCAGTGCAAGACATACCGCCTACGAGCAGTACTTC.

This clone was counted between two and nine times. The chain employs TRBV28 and TRBJ2-3; 7 bases match TRBD2. Germline CDR1 and CDR2: MDHEN and SYDVKM. With V trimmed by 10 bases and J by 0 bases, 13 bases remained unmatched. CDR3 length: 16 residues. The CDR3 coding sequence is TGTGCCACCGGGTCGATGGGGGGGGATAGCACAGATACGCAGTATTTT. Protein product: CATGSMGGDSTDTQYF.

CDR3 DNA sequence: TGCGCCAGCAGCCGCTGGGGGTCCGGGGAGGTTGCAGATACGCAGTATTTT. This gives the protein CASSRWGSGEVADTQYF. J is TRBJ2-3 and V is TRBV4-3, with D perhaps TRBD2 (6 bases). Germline V gene lookup returns CDR1 LGHNA and CDR2 YSLEER. With 4 bases removed from V and 4 bases from J, the gap between germline ends came to 21 bases. The CDR3 totals 17 residues.

The rearrangement links TRBV7-9 to TRBJ1-1; D not resolved. This CDR3 comprises 15 residues. Trimming took 5 bases from V and 1 from J, leaving 14 bases between them. Germline-derived CDR1 and CDR2 are SEHNR and FQNEAQ (reference sequence). This CDR3 reads CASSTSGPTNTEAFF. CDR3 sequence (DNA): TGTGCCAGCAGCACTAGCGGCCCCACGAACACTGAAGCTTTCTTT.

The V gene is TRBV19, the J gene TRBJ2-7, with TRBD1 as a possible D gene (6 bases). The CDR3 loop spans 13 amino acids. V was shortened by 4 bases and J by 5 bases, with 12 bases between the two germline ends. Per germline, CDR1 LNHDA and CDR2 SQIVND (reference sequence). CDR3 bases: TGTGCCAGTAGTAAACAGGGTAGCCACGAGCAGTACTTC. Translation gives CASSKQGSHEQYF.

The V call is TRBV7-8, the J call TRBJ1-5, with D possibly TRBD1 on 6 matching bases. This CDR3 is built from 15 residues. Germline CDR1 SGHVS, CDR2 FQNEAQ. Trimming removed 2 bases from V and 0 bases from J, with 8 bases in between. CDR3 nucleotides: TGTGCCAGCAGCTTAACAGGGACTAGCAATCAGCCCCAGCATTTT. Translation: CASSLTGTSNQPQHF.

This clone showed up just a few times. The rearrangement joins TRBV23-1 to TRBJ1-1, with D hard to call. TRBV23-1 is recorded as an ORF, its role being uncertain. V lost 7 bases and J 0 bases, leaving 18 bases between the germline ends. CDR3 length: 16 residues. DNA of the CDR3: TGCGCCAGCAAGGTGCAGGTCCCAAACCTGAACACTGAAGCTTTCTTT. Its translation: CASKVQVPNLNTEAFF.

The rearrangement joins TRBV4-1 to TRBJ1-2; D is possibly TRBD1 (6 bases). CDR3 length: 16 residues. Looked up from germline, CDR1 is MGHRA and CDR2 is YSYEKL. V lost 0 bases and J lost 4, with 15 bases in between. CDR3 nucleotide sequence: TGCGCCAGCAGCCAAGAGGGGCAGGGGCGCTCCTATGGCTACACCTTC. It codes for CASSQEGQGRSYGYTF.

The gene calls are TRBV6-5 and TRBJ1-4; no definite D call. The germline V gene encodes CDR1 MNHEY and CDR2 SVGAGI. Trimming cost V 4 bases and J 8 bases, with 14 bases left between them. This CDR3 has 14 residues. The CDR3 sequence is CASSSRPTREKLFF. CDR3 coding DNA: TGTGCCAGCAGTTCACGCCCCACTCGGGAAAAACTGTTTTTT.

This chain joins TRBV5-1 and TRBJ1-1; 7 nucleotides align to TRBD1. Germline V CDR1 and CDR2: SGHRS, YFSETQ. Losses at the gene ends were 2 bases for V and 5 bases for J; bases not matched to a gene: 3. The CDR3 loop spans 13 amino acids. CDR3: CASSFDRVTEAFF. CDR3 bases: TGCGCCAGCAGCTTTGACAGGGTGACTGAAGCTTTCTTT.

The chain employs TRBV28 and TRBJ2-3; D may be TRBD2 (6 bases). CDR3 length: 13 residues. The germline CDR1 and CDR2 sequences are MDHEN and SYDVKM. V was clipped by 7 bases and J by 1 base, with 9 bases between them. The DNA of the CDR3 is TGTGCCAGCAACGGCGGGGGCACAGATACGCAGTATTTT. Translating it yields CASNGGGTDTQYF. Full variable domain (missing parts from reference TRBV28 and TRBJ2-3): DVKVTQSSRYLVKRTGEKVFLECVQDMDHENMFWYRQDPGLGLRLIYFSYDVKMKEKGDIPEGYSVSREKKERFSLILESASTNQTSMYLCASNGGGTDTQYFGPGTRLTVL.

The V call is TRBV7-3, the J call TRBJ1-2; no firm D call. The CDR3 contains 11 residues. Trimming stripped 10 bases from V and 2 bases from J, with 8 bases between. Germline lookup yields CDR1 SGHTA and CDR2 FQGTGA. The CDR3 sequence is CATRQNYGYTF. The CDR3 nucleotides are TGTGCCACCCGACAAAACTATGGCTACACCTTC.

The genes are TRBV28 and TRBJ2-5; 8 bases align to TRBD2. Germline-derived CDR1 and CDR2 are MDHEN and SYDVKM. CDR3 size: 15 residues. V lost 5 bases and J lost 0; bases outside the gene matches: 5. The CDR3 DNA follows: TGTGCCAGCAGTACCCCACTAGCGGACCAAGAGACCCAGTACTTC. Translated: CASSTPLADQETQYF.